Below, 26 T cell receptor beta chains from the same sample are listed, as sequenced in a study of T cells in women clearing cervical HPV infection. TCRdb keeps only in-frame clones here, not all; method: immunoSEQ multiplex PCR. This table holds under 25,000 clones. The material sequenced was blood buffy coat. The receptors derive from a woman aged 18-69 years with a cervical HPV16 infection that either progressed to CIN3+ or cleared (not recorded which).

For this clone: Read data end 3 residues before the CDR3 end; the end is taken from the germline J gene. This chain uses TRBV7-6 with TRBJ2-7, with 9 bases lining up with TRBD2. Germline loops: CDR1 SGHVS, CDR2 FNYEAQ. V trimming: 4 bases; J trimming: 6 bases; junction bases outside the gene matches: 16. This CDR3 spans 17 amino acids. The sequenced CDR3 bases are TGTGCCAGCAGCTCCCAAGGACCTACTAGCGGGCTGCTCGAG. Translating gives CASSSQGPTSGLLE. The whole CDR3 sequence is CASSSQGPTSGLLEQYF.

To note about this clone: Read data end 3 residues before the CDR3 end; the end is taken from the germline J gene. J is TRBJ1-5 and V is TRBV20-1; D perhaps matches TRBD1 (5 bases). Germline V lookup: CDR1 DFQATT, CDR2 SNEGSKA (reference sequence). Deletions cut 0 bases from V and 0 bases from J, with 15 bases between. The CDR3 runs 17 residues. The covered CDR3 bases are TGCAGTGCTAGAGATGACGGGGGATTTTATAGCAATCAGCCC. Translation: CSARDDGGFYSNQP. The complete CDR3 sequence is CSARDDGGFYSNQPQHF.

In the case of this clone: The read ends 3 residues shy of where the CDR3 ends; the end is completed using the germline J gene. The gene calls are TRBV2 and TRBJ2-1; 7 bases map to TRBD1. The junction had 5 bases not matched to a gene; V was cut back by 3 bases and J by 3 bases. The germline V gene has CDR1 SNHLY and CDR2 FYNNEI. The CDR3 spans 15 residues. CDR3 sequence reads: CASSEGPGGYNEQFF. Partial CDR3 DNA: TGTGCCAGCAGTGAGGGTCCAGGGGGCTACAATGAG.

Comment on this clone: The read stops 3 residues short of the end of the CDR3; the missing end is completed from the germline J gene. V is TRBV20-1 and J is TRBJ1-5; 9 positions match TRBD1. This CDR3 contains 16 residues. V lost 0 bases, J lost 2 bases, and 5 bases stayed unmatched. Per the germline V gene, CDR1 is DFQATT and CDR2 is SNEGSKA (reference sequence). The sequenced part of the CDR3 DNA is TGCAGTGCTAGAGATTTTCGGACAGGGGGCAATCAGCCC. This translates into CSARDFRTGGNQP. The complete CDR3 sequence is CSARDFRTGGNQPQHF.

CDR3 bases read: TGTGCCAGCAGCTTAAGCGGTGCGGGGGGGCTCCGGGAGACC. This sequence encodes CASSLSGAGGLRET. In full, the CDR3 is CASSLSGAGGLRETQYF. This chain connects TRBV7-3 to TRBJ2-5, with 9 bases aligning to TRBD2. The CDR3 extends 3 residues past the end of the read, so its final part is completed from the germline J gene. The CDR3 has 17 amino acids. Germline-derived CDR1 and CDR2 are SGHTA and FQGTGA. V was clipped by 1 base and J by 5 bases; unmatched bases: 11.

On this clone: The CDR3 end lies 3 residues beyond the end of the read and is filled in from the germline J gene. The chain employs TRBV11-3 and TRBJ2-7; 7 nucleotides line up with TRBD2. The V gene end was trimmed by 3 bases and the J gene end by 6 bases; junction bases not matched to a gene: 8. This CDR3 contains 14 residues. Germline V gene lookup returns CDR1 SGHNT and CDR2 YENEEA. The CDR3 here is CASSLGLGGGEQYF. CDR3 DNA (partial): TGTGCCAGCAGCTTGGGACTGGGGGGGGGCGAG.

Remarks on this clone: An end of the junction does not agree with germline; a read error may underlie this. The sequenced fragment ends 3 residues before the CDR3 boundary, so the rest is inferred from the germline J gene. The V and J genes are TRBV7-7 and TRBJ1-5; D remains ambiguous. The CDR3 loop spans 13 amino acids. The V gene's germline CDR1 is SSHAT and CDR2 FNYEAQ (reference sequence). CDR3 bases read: TGTGCTAGCAGTCCAGGAGAAGGACAGCCC. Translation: CASSPGEGQP. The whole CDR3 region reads CASSPGEGQPQHF.

Incomplete CDR3 DNA: TGCGCCAGCAGCTCCGGACAGGGGGCCCCAACTAATGAAAAA. It is translated as CASSSGQGAPTNEK. The full CDR3 protein reads CASSSGQGAPTNEKLFF. The chain combines TRBV5-1 with TRBJ1-4; TRBD1 matches 11 bases. The read ends 3 residues early relative to the CDR3; the germline J gene fills the gap. The junction had 4 bases not matched to a gene; V was cut back by 3 bases and J by 0 bases. CDR1 and CDR2 (germline): SGHRS, YFSETQ. This CDR3 has 17 residues.

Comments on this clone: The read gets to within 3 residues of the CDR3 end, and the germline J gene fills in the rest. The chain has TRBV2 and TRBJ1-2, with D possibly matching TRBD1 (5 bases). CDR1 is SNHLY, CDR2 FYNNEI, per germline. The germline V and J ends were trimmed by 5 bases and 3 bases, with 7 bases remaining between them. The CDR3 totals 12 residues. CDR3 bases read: TGTGCCAGCAGTCCGGGGGACTATGGC. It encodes CASSPGDYG. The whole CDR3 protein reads CASSPGDYGYTF.

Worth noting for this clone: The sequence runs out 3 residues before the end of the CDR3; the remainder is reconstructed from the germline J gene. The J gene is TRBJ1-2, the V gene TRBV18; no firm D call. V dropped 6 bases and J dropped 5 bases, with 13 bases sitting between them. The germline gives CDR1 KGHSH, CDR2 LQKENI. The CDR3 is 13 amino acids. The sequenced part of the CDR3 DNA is TGTGCCAGCTCCACGGCTCAAGGGTATGGC. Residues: CASSTAQGYG. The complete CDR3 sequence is CASSTAQGYGYTF.

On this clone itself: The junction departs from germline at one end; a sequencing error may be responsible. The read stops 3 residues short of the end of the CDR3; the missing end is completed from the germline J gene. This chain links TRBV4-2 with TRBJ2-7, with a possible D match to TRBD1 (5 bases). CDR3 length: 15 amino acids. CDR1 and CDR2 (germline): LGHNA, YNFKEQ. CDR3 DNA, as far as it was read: TGCGCCAGCAGCCAAAACGCAGGGCGGTCCTACGAG. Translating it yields CASSQNAGRSYE. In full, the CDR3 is CASSQNAGRSYEQYF.

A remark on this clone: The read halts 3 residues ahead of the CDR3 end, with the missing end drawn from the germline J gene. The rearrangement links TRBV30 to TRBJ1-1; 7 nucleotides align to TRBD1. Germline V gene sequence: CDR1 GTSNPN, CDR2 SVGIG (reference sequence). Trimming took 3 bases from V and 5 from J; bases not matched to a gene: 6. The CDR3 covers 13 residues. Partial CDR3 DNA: TGTGCCTGGAGATCCTCAGGGGGGACTGAA. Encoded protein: CAWRSSGGTE. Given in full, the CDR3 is CAWRSSGGTEAFF.

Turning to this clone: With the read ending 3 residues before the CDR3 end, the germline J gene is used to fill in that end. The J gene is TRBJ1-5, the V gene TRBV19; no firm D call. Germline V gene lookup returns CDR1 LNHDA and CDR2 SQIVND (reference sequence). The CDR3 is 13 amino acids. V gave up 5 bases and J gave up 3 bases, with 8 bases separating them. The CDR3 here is CASSPMANQPQHF. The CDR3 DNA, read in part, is TGTGCCAGTAGTCCGATGGCCAATCAGCCC.

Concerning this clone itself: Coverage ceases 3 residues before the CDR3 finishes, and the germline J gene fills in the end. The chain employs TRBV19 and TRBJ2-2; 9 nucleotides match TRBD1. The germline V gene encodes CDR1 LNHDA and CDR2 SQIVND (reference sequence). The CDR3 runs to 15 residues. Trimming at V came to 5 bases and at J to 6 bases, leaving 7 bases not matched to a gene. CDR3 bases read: TGTGCCAGTAGTGGGGACAGGGCGGTAGCCGGGGAG. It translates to CASSGDRAVAGE. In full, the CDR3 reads CASSGDRAVAGELFF.

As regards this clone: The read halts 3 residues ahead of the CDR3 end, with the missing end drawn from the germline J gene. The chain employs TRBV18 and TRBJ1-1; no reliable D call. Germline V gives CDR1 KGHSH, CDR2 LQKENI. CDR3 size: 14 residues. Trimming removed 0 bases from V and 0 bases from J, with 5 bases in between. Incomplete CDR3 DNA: TGTGCCAGCTCACCACCGTCTGTGAACACTGAA. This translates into CASSPPSVNTE. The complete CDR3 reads CASSPPSVNTEAFF.

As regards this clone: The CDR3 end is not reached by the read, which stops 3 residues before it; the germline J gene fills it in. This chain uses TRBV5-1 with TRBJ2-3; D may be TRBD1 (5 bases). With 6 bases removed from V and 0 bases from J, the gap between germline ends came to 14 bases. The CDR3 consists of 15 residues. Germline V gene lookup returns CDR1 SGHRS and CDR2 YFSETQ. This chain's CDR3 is CASTGHTTSTDTQYF. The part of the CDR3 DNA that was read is TGCGCCAGCACAGGACATACTACTAGCACAGATACG.

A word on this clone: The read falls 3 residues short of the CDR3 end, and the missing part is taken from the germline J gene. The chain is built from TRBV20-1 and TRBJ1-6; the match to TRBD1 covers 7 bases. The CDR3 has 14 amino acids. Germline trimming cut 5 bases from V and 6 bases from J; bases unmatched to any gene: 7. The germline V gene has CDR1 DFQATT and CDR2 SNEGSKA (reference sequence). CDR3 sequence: CSASLDRINSPLHF. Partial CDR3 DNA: TGCAGTGCTTCGCTGGACAGGATTAATTCACCC.

The DNA read from the CDR3 is TGTGCCCCCTCCGGGACTAGCGGGGGGAATGAG. It encodes CAPSGTSGGNE. The CDR3 as a whole reads CAPSGTSGGNEQFF. The chain employs TRBV10-3 and TRBJ2-1, with 15 nucleotides matching TRBD2. Coverage ceases 3 residues before the CDR3 finishes, and the germline J gene fills in the end. This CDR3 region has 14 residues. V lost 11 bases to trimming and J lost 7 bases; unmatched junction nucleotides: 6. In germline, CDR1 is ENHRY, CDR2 SYGVKD.

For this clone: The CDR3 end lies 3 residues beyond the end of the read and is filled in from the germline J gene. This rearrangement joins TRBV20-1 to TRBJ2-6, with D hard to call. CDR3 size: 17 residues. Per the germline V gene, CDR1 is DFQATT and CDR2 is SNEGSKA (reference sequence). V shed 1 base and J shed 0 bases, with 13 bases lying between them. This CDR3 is CSARANNPFSGANVLTF. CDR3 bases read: TGCAGTGCTAGAGCGAACAACCCCTTCTCTGGGGCCAACGTC.

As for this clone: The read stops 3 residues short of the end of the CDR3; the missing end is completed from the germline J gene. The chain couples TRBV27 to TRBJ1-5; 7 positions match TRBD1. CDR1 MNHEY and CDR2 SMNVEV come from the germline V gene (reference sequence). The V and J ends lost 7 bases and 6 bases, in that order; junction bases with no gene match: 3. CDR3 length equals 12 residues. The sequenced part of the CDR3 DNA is TGTGCCAGCAAGACAGGGCTTCAGCCC. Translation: CASKTGLQP. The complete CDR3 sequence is CASKTGLQPQHF.

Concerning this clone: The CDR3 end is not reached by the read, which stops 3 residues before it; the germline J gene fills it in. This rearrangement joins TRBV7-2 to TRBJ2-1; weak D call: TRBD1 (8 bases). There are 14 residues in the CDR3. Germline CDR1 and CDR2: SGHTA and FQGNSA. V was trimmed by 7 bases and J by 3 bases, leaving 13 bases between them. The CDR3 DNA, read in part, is TGTGCCAGCAAGCGGGACAGGAACTACAATGAG. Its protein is CASKRDRNYNE. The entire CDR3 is CASKRDRNYNEQFF.

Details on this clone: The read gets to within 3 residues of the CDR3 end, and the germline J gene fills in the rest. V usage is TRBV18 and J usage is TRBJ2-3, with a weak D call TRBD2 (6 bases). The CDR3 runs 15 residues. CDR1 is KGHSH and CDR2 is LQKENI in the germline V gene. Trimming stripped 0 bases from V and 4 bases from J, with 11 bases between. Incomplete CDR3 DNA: TGTGCCAGCTCACCACCATCGGCGGGGTCAGATACG. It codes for CASSPPSAGSDT. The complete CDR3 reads CASSPPSAGSDTQYF.

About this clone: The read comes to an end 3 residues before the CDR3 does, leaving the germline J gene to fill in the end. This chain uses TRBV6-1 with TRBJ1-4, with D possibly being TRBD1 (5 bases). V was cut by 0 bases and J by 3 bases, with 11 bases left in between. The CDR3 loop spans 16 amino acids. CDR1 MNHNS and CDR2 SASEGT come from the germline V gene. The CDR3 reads CASSEAISGANEKLFF. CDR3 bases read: TGTGCCAGCAGTGAAGCTATCTCGGGGGCTAATGAAAAA.

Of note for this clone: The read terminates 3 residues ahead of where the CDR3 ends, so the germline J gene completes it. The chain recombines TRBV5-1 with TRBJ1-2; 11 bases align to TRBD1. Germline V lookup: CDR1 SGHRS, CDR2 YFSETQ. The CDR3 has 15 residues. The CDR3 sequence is CASSSGPGQGGGYTF. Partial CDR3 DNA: TGCGCCAGCAGCTCCGGTCCGGGACAGGGGGGGGGC.

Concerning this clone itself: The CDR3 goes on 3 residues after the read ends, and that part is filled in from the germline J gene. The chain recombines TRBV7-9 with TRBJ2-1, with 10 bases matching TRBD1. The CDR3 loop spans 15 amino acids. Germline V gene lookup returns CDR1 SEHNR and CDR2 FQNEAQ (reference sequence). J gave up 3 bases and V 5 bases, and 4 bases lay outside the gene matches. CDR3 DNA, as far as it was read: TGTGCCAGCAGCCACCGGGACAGGGGCTACAATGAG. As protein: CASSHRDRGYNE. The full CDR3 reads CASSHRDRGYNEQFF.

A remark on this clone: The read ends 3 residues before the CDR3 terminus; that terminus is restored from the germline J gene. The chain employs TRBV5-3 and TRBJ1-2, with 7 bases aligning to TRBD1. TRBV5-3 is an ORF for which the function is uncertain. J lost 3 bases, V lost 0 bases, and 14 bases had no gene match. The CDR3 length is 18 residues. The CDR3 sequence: CARSLVPIRRGQHYGYTF. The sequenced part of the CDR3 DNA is TGTGCCAGAAGCTTGGTACCTATCCGGAGGGGGCAACACTATGGC.